The present entry profiles one T cell receptor (beta chain) with its context. The antigen remains undetermined. This specimen comes from a study of T cell responses to AZD1222 COVID-19 vaccine. Regarding the study as a whole: The sample set comprised mostly white British donors with more females, and clonal diversity was possibly underestimated. Nearly half of spike-specific TCRs reportedly go after variant regions that carry no mutations. Baseline serostatus was positive in only six AZD1222 recipients.

The germline CDR1 and CDR2 sequences are LNHDA and SQIVND (reference sequence). V gave up 5 bases and J gave up 11 bases; unmatched junction bases: 9. The CDR3 length is 13 residues. The assay was immunoSEQ multiplex PCR, and TCRdb's table has in-frame clones only and misses some. Of roughly 42,000 clones in the sample, about 88% are singletons; the top ten hold approximately 26%. The source is an adult who received the MenACWY meningococcal vaccine as a control. The sample consisted of peripheral blood, taken 28 days after the second dose of the MenACWY control vaccine. The genes are TRBV19 and TRBJ1-5; 7 bases match TRBD1. The CDR3 sequence is CASSPTGTGAQHF. The CDR3 bases are TGTGCCAGTAGTCCGACAGGGACGGGAGCCCAGCATTTT.